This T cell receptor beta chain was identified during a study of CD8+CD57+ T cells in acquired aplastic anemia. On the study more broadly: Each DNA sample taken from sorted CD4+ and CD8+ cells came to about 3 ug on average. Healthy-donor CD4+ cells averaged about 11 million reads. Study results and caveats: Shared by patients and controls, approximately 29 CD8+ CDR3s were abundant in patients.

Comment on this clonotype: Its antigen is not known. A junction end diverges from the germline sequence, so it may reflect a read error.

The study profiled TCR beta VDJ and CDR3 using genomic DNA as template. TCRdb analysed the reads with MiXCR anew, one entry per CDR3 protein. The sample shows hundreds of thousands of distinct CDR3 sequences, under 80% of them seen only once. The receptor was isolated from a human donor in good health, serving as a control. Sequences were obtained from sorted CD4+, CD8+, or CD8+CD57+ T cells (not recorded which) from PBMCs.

In DNA form, the CDR3 reads TGCAGCGTTGACGGGGGGGCCCGAGAGACCCATTACTTT. As protein: CSVDGGARETHYF. This chain uses TRBV29-1 with TRBJ2-5; 8 bases align to TRBD2. This CDR3 is 13 amino acids long. From germline, CDR1 is SQVTM and CDR2 ANQGSEA. Based on the CDR3 plus reference TRBV29-1 and TRBJ2-5, the full variable domain is SAVISQKPSRDICQRGTSLTIQCQVDSQVTMMFWYRQQPGQSLTLIATANQGSEATYESGFVIDKFPISRPNLTFSTLTVSNMSPEDSSIYLCSVDGGARETHYFGPGTRLLVL.